The rows below give T cell receptor beta chains drawn from one sample of a study of blood T cells in healthy people across ages. Using its own MiXCR run on the 5' RACE reads, TCRdb lists one record per CDR3 protein. This sample has some 920,000 distinct CDR3 sequences; roughly 47% occur once, and the top ten carry over 20%. The sequencing input was blood. Source of these receptors: a woman aged 55-70 years in good health. CDR3s include the opening cysteine and the closing phenylalanine or tryptophan. D genes are given only for firm matches. Part of the rows lack a size; the others show once, few, many or a class for expanded clones.

TRBV28	-	-	TRBJ2-7	CASRIGMGAYEQYF	TGTGCCAGCAGGATAGGGATGGGGGCCTACGAGCAGTACTTC
TRBV12-3/TRBV12-4	-	-	TRBJ2-1	CASSLTFGQFF	TGTGCCAGCAGTTTAACATTCGGGCAGTTCTTC
TRBV4-2	-	few	TRBJ2-1	CASSLGVEYNEQFF	TGTGCCAGCAGCCTTGGGGTAGAATACAATGAGCAGTTCTTC
TRBV7-9	-	-	TRBJ2-1	CASSFVTARDIYNEQFF	TGTGCCAGCAGCTTTGTGACTGCGAGGGATATCTACAATGAGCAGTTCTTC
TRBV4-2	-	-	TRBJ2-7	CASSSGGSSSSEQYF	TGTGCCAGCAGCTCAGGGGGGAGTAGCTCATCAGAGCAGTACTTC
TRBV24-1	-	-	TRBJ2-5	CATSDFYDGETQYF	TGTGCCACCAGTGATTTCTACGACGGGGAGACCCAGTACTTC
TRBV3-1	-	-	TRBJ1-2	CASSQGGLTNYGYTF	TGTGCCAGCAGCCAAGGGGGACTGACTAACTATGGCTACACCTTC
TRBV18	TRBD1	-	TRBJ1-2	CASSPRQGVWDGYTF	TGTGCCAGCTCACCCAGACAGGGGGTCTGGGATGGCTACACCTTC
TRBV5-1	TRBD2	-	TRBJ2-3	CASSAASLAGGLDTQYF	TGCGCCAGCAGCGCGGCAAGCTTAGCGGGAGGCTTGGATACGCAGTATTTT
TRBV20-1	TRBD2	-	TRBJ2-1	CSARDPSGRANNEQFF	TGCAGTGCTAGAGATCCGAGCGGGAGGGCCAATAATGAGCAGTTCTTC
TRBV7-2	-	few	TRBJ2-3	CASSPLSSTDTQYF	TGTGCCAGCAGCCCCCTGAGCTCGACAGATACGCAGTATTTT
TRBV7-2	TRBD2	-	TRBJ2-1	CASSLQGGAGAYNEQFF	TGTGCCAGCAGCCTCCAAGGTGGGGCGGGAGCCTACAATGAGCAGTTCTTC
TRBV6-5	-	-	TRBJ1-4	CASSFQDPGANEKLFF	TGTGCCAGCAGTTTCCAAGACCCAGGGGCTAATGAAAAACTGTTTTTT
TRBV7-2	-	few	TRBJ2-7	CASSQRRTPGYEQYF	TGTGCCAGCAGCCAACGCAGGACGCCAGGCTACGAGCAGTACTTC
TRBV10-2	-	-	TRBJ2-7	CASSDPSGLRSYEQYF	TGCGCCAGCAGTGACCCCAGCGGGTTGCGGTCCTACGAGCAGTACTTC
TRBV27	-	-	TRBJ2-7	CASSFSNRGEQYF	TGTGCCAGCAGTTTCAGTAATAGAGGCGAGCAGTACTTC
TRBV11-3	-	-	TRBJ2-3	CASSPVGSGPDTQYF	TGTGCCAGCAGCCCTGTCGGTAGCGGACCAGATACGCAGTATTTT
TRBV29-1	-	-	TRBJ2-2	CSVGIAWTGELFF	TGCAGCGTAGGAATAGCGTGGACCGGGGAGCTGTTTTTT
TRBV5-6	TRBD1	-	TRBJ2-1	CASFPGTGNNEQFF	TGTGCCAGTTTCCCCGGGACAGGGAACAATGAGCAGTTCTTC
TRBV7-8	-	-	TRBJ2-7	CASSLDLYKGYEQYF	TGTGCCAGCAGCTTAGATCTGTATAAGGGGTACGAGCAGTACTTC